This T cell receptor (beta chain) was recorded in a study of T cells in Graves' hyperthyroidism and ophthalmopathy. The CDR3 is 14 amino acids. V shed 1 base and J shed 6 bases, with 13 bases lying between them. Germline-derived CDR1 and CDR2 are SEHNR and FQNEAQ (reference sequence). Researchers amplified the TCR beta CDR3 regions from RNA transcripts. Primed by the HTBI set, a first-round RT-PCR was run on the TCR CDR3. From the multiplex PCR reads, TCRdb called clonotypes with MiXCR, one entry per CDR3 protein. The sample lists 280,000 or so distinct CDR3 sequences; roughly 15% were seen once. The chain recombines TRBV7-9 with TRBJ2-7; D ambiguous. The clonotype originates from a woman in her forties or fifties with Graves' hyperthyroidism that later progressed to Graves' ophthalmopathy. Sequenced input: blood. As DNA, the CDR3 is TGTGCCAGCAGCTTAGGGGCAGTGGGTCGCGAGCAGTACTTC. It translates to CASSLGAVGREQYF.